These 12 T cell receptor beta chains came from one sample sequenced in a study of OX40 agonist ivuxolimab in advanced cancers. Measured with immunoSEQ multiplex PCR; TCRdb has only the in-frame clones, and not every one. The sample consists of about 100,000 clones, about 91% of them appearing once. Sequencing was performed on CD4+ or CD8+ T cells sorted from blood, taken in a trial of the OX40 agonist ivuxolimab. Source of these receptors: an adult with an advanced solid tumor such as melanoma, head and neck, liver or kidney cancer.

This chain joins TRBV4-2 and TRBJ2-5, with 11 bases matching TRBD2. The CDR3 sequence is 19 residues long. V lost 0 bases, J lost 0 bases, and 9 bases stayed unmatched. Per germline, CDR1 LGHNA and CDR2 YNFKEQ. CDR3 DNA: TGTGCCAGCAGCCAAGAAGTAACTAGCGGGAGTGGGTACCAAGAGACCCAGTACTTC. Encoded protein: CASSQEVTSGSGYQETQYF.

The chain carries TRBV28 and TRBJ1-4; D gene unclear. CDR1 MDHEN and CDR2 SYDVKM come from the germline V gene. This CDR3 is 14 amino acids long. Between the trimmed V and J ends, which lost 2 bases and 0 bases, there was a span of 4 bases. Written as DNA, the CDR3 is TGTGCCAGCAGTTTACCCTCAACTAATGAAAAACTGTTTTTT. Encoded protein: CASSLPSTNEKLFF.

This rearrangement joins TRBV6-1 to TRBJ1-5; no definite D call. CDR3 length equals 15 residues. The ends were cut back, 0 bases at V and 4 bases at J, with 10 bases in the middle. CDR1 is MNHNS and CDR2 is SASEGT in the germline V gene. The CDR3 sequence: CASSEAVGWNQPQHF. The CDR3 bases are TGTGCCAGCAGTGAAGCTGTCGGATGGAATCAGCCCCAGCATTTT.

The J gene is TRBJ1-5, the V gene TRBV6-1, with unresolved D. Germline lookup yields CDR1 MNHNS and CDR2 SASEGT. The CDR3 runs 15 residues. V lost 6 bases, J lost 0 bases, and 12 bases lay in between. In nucleotides, the CDR3 is TGTGCCAGCAGCCGCAGCAGCTATAGCAATCAGCCCCAGCATTTT. Translation: CASSRSSYSNQPQHF.

J is TRBJ2-3 and V is TRBV7-2; D is unclear. Trimming removed 5 bases from V and 4 bases from J, with 13 bases in between. Germline V gene data show CDR1 as SGHTA and CDR2 as FQGNSA. This CDR3 region has 14 residues. The CDR3 loop reads CASSPNKGSDTQYF. DNA for the CDR3: TGTGCCAGCAGCCCCAACAAAGGCTCAGATACGCAGTATTTT.

This sequence joins TRBV25-1 and TRBJ2-7; 10 bases fit TRBD1. Germline assignment: CDR1 MGHDK and CDR2 SYGVNS. The CDR3 has 15 residues. After removal of 6 bases from V and 4 bases from J, the junction contained 9 bases not matched to a gene. The CDR3 DNA is TGTGCCAGCAGCGAACGACAGGGGGCGATATACGAGCAGTACTTC. Translated: CASSERQGAIYEQYF.

The chain couples TRBV6-1 to TRBJ1-4; 8 bases align to TRBD1. The CDR3 extends over 16 amino acids. The junction had 5 bases not matched to a gene; V was cut back by 3 bases and J by 2 bases. Germline lookup yields CDR1 MNHNS and CDR2 SASEGT. The CDR3 is CASSEPGGLTNEKLFF. CDR3 bases: TGTGCCAGCAGTGAGCCAGGGGGCCTTACTAATGAAAAACTGTTTTTT.

Only one count was recorded for this clone. The rearrangement joins TRBV5-1 to TRBJ2-1; 8 bases fit TRBD2. Trimming at V came to 4 bases and at J to 9 bases, leaving 9 bases not matched to a gene. CDR3 length equals 14 residues. Germline V gene sequence: CDR1 SGHRS, CDR2 YFSETQ. The DNA for the CDR3 is TGCGCCAGCAGCGGCACGGGAGGGGCGGCTGAGCAGTTCTTC. It is translated as CASSGTGGAAEQFF.

The V call is TRBV27, the J call TRBJ1-1; unclear D gene. Trimming removed 0 bases from V and 4 bases from J, with 9 bases in between. The CDR3 loop spans 14 amino acids. Germline CDR1 is MNHEY and CDR2 is SMNVEV (reference sequence). The CDR3 reads CASSLSGIRTEAFF. The CDR3 region has the DNA TGTGCCAGCAGTTTATCGGGGATTCGCACTGAAGCTTTCTTT.

The V call is TRBV29-1, the J call TRBJ1-4, with D maybe TRBD1 (6 bases). Germline-derived CDR1 and CDR2 are SQVTM and ANQGSEA. CDR3 size: 14 residues. Trimming stripped 4 bases from V and 0 bases from J, with 9 bases between. Here the CDR3 DNA reads TGCAGCGTTGCCGAGGGGGCAACTAATGAAAAACTGTTTTTT. Amino acid sequence: CSVAEGATNEKLFF.

This clone has just one count. V and J are TRBV7-3 and TRBJ1-2, with 7 nucleotides matching TRBD1. Germline assignment: CDR1 SGHTA and CDR2 FQGTGA. This CDR3 has 14 residues. V shed 4 bases and J 8 bases; nucleotides not matched to a gene: 10. The chain's CDR3 is CASSSQGTVRGYTF. The CDR3 DNA reads TGTGCCAGCAGCTCGCAAGGGACAGTAAGGGGCTACACCTTC. Full variable domain (rest looked up from reference TRBV7-3 and TRBJ1-2): GAGVSQTPSNKVTEKGKYVELRCDPISGHTALYWYRQSLGQGPEFLIYFQGTGAADDSGLPNDRFFAVRPEGSVSTLKIQRTERGDSAVYLCASSSQGTVRGYTFGSGTRLTVV.

The V gene is TRBV9, the J gene TRBJ2-7, with 9 bases lining up with TRBD2. Looked up from germline, CDR1 is SGDLS and CDR2 is YYNGEE. The CDR3 loop spans 14 amino acids. The trim removed 4 bases at V and 4 bases at J, leaving 6 bases unmatched. This CDR3 is CASSQGLAAYEQYF. The CDR3 DNA follows: TGTGCCAGCAGCCAGGGACTAGCTGCTTACGAGCAGTACTTC.